What follows are 24 T cell receptor beta chains derived from one specimen sequenced in a study of blood T cell repertoires in COVID-19. The assay was immunoSEQ multiplex PCR, and TCRdb's table has in-frame clones only and misses some. The sample holds about 370,000 clones; roughly nine tenths are singletons and the top ten take roughly 1%. Input material: PBMCs or T cells enriched from blood (not recorded which). These receptors originate from a man aged 18 to 30 who had recovered from COVID-19.

The gene calls are TRBV6-2 or TRBV6-3 and TRBJ2-1; possibly TRBD2 for D (6 bases). Germline V gene data show CDR1 as MNHEY and CDR2 as SVGEGT. The V end was cut by 5 bases, the J end by 0 bases, with 14 bases between. This CDR3 is 16 amino acids long. The CDR3 is CASSRELARSYNEQFF. CDR3 bases: TGTGCCAGCAGTAGGGAACTAGCCCGCTCCTACAATGAGCAGTTCTTC.

J is TRBJ2-2 and V is TRBV11-3; D perhaps matches TRBD1 (6 bases). CDR1 and CDR2 (germline): SGHNT, YENEEA. V lost 1 base to trimming and J lost 3 bases, with 12 bases between them. This CDR3 has 16 amino acids. The CDR3 spells CASSLGAGVDTGELFF. CDR3 nucleotide sequence: TGTGCCAGCAGCTTAGGAGCAGGGGTAGACACCGGGGAGCTGTTTTTT.

The V gene is TRBV19, the J gene TRBJ1-1; 9 bases fit TRBD1. The CDR3 consists of 15 residues. V shed 3 bases, J shed 5 bases, and the junction held 7 bases outside the gene matches. Germline V gene lookup returns CDR1 LNHDA and CDR2 SQIVND (reference sequence). The CDR3 is CASSIGRQGETEAFF. The DNA for the CDR3 is TGTGCCAGTAGTATTGGACGACAGGGGGAAACTGAAGCTTTCTTT.

The chain carries TRBV18 and TRBJ1-5, with D perhaps matching TRBD1 (6 bases). The V end lost 6 bases, the J end lost 5 bases, and 14 bases lay between the germline ends. The CDR3 spans 14 residues. Germline-derived CDR1 and CDR2 are KGHSH and LQKENI. The CDR3 region is CASSGGGRYQPQHF. The CDR3 DNA follows: TGTGCCAGCTCGGGCGGGGGGCGTTATCAGCCCCAGCATTTT.

The rearrangement links TRBV25-1 to TRBJ1-2, with 7 bases identical to TRBD1. V gave up 3 bases and J gave up 8 bases; unmatched junction bases: 18. The CDR3 consists of 17 residues. Germline V gene lookup returns CDR1 MGHDK and CDR2 SYGVNS. Here the CDR3 DNA reads TGTGCCAGCAGTGACCCGGGACTGAGGGGGCTGGGTGAAGGCTACACCTTC. Translation gives CASSDPGLRGLGEGYTF.

The V call is TRBV10-1, the J call TRBJ2-3; D might be TRBD1 (6 bases). The germline V and J ends were trimmed by 4 bases and 3 bases, with 20 bases remaining between them. The CDR3 totals 17 residues. Germline V gives CDR1 WNHNN, CDR2 SYGVQD (reference sequence). CDR3 in amino acids: CASSVGHRGMRTDTQYF. The CDR3 DNA reads as TGCGCCAGCAGTGTCGGTCATAGGGGGATGAGGACAGATACGCAGTATTTT.

The chain joins TRBV7-2 to TRBJ2-2; D is possibly TRBD1 (6 bases). The V end lost 2 bases, the J end lost 5 bases, and 15 bases lay between the germline ends. In germline, CDR1 is SGHTA, CDR2 FQGNSA. The CDR3 runs to 16 residues. The CDR3 loop reads CASSLWSGAQTGELFF. CDR3 sequence (DNA): TGTGCCAGCAGCTTATGGTCAGGGGCGCAAACCGGGGAGCTGTTTTTT.

The V call is TRBV28, the J call TRBJ2-7; 9 bases line up with TRBD2. V gave up 5 bases and J gave up 1 base; unmatched junction bases: 6. Germline V lookup: CDR1 MDHEN, CDR2 SYDVKM. CDR3 size: 15 residues. CDR3 sequence reads: CASSTTSGLSYEQYF. The CDR3 DNA reads TGTGCCAGCAGTACGACTAGCGGTTTATCCTACGAGCAGTACTTC. Supplemented by reference TRBV28 and TRBJ2-7, the full variable domain reads DVKVTQSSRYLVKRTGEKVFLECVQDMDHENMFWYRQDPGLGLRLIYFSYDVKMKEKGDIPEGYSVSREKKERFSLILESASTNQTSMYLCASSTTSGLSYEQYFGPGTRLTVT.

The V call is TRBV18, the J call TRBJ1-1; 7 bases fit TRBD1. Germline loops: CDR1 KGHSH, CDR2 LQKENI. Unmatched junction bases numbered 8, after V lost 6 bases and J lost 1 base. The CDR3 is made up of 15 amino acids. The CDR3 loop reads CASSRQTGSNTEAFF. Written as DNA, the CDR3 is TGTGCCAGCTCCCGCCAGACAGGGTCGAACACTGAAGCTTTCTTT.

The chain carries TRBV7-2 and TRBJ1-2, with D uncertain. Per the germline V gene, CDR1 is SGHTA and CDR2 is FQGNSA. There are 12 residues in the CDR3. The V and J ends lost 3 bases and 1 base respectively, with 3 bases between them. The CDR3, as DNA: TGTGCCAGCAGCTTCCATAACTATGGCTACACCTTC. Protein product: CASSFHNYGYTF. Based on the CDR3 plus reference TRBV7-2 and TRBJ1-2, the full variable domain is GAGVSQSPSNKVTEKGKDVELRCDPISGHTALYWYRQSLGQGLEFLIYFQGNSAPDKSGLPSDRFSAERTGGSVSTLTIQRTQQEDSAVYLCASSFHNYGYTFGSGTRLTVV.

This chain links TRBV18 with TRBJ1-1; D is possibly TRBD1 (6 bases). CDR1 KGHSH and CDR2 LQKENI come from the germline V gene. V was pared by 7 bases and J by 2 bases, with 14 bases between. The CDR3 loop spans 14 amino acids. The CDR3 spells CASFSTGGNTEAFF. The CDR3 nucleotides read TGTGCCAGCTTCTCGACAGGCGGCAACACTGAAGCTTTCTTT.

The rearrangement links TRBV6-5 to TRBJ2-7, with 9 bases that match TRBD1. The V and J ends lost 3 bases and 1 base, in that order; junction bases with no gene match: 7. The V gene's germline CDR1 is MNHEY and CDR2 SVGAGI. This CDR3 spans 16 amino acids. CDR3 amino acids: CASSYLNRGQSYEQYF. The CDR3 region has the DNA TGTGCCAGCAGTTATCTCAACAGGGGGCAATCCTACGAGCAGTACTTC.

This rearrangement joins TRBV14 to TRBJ1-6, with D hard to call. Germline assignment: CDR1 SGHDN and CDR2 FVKESK. The CDR3 totals 19 residues. V shed 3 bases and J shed 4 bases, with 22 bases lying between them. Here the CDR3 DNA reads TGTGCCAGCAGCCACAAGAGGATTATGGTCCAGCCTTATAATTCACCCCTCCACTTT. Its translation is CASSHKRIMVQPYNSPLHF. Using reference TRBV14 and TRBJ1-6 for the parts outside the CDR3, the full variable domain is EAGVTQFPSHSVIEKGQTVTLRCDPISGHDNLYWYRRVMGKEIKFLLHFVKESKQDESGMPNNRFLAERTGGTYSTLKVQPAELEDSGVYFCASSHKRIMVQPYNSPLHFGNGTRLTVT.

The chain employs TRBV6-1 and TRBJ2-6, with 7 bases fitting TRBD1. The CDR3 loop spans 18 amino acids. J lost 0 bases, V lost 0 bases, and 5 bases had no gene match. Germline CDR1 and CDR2: MNHNS and SASEGT. In DNA, the CDR3 is TGTGCCAGCAGTGAAGCCGGGACAGTCCTCTCTGGGGCCAACGTCCTGACTTTC. Residues: CASSEAGTVLSGANVLTF.

The chain combines TRBV4-1 with TRBJ1-5; 10 bases map to TRBD1. Trimming removed 2 bases from V and 3 bases from J; junction bases left unmatched: 4. The CDR3 covers 16 residues. Looked up from germline, CDR1 is MGHRA and CDR2 is YSYEKL. CDR3 loop: CASSQPDRGPNQPQHF. CDR3 sequence (DNA): TGCGCCAGCAGCCAACCCGACAGGGGGCCCAATCAGCCCCAGCATTTT.

The chain recombines TRBV27 with TRBJ2-3, with 14 bases lining up with TRBD2. Germline V gives CDR1 MNHEY, CDR2 SMNVEV (reference sequence). The ends lost 5 bases at V and 8 bases at J; junction bases unmatched: 9. The CDR3 covers 16 residues. The CDR3 nucleotides are TGTGCCAGCAGTGCAGCGACTAGCGGGAGGGGCGGTACGCAGTATTTT. Translation gives CASSAATSGRGGTQYF.

The rearrangement links TRBV7-8 to TRBJ2-2; a possible D gene is TRBD2 (6 bases). Trimming took 1 base from V and 6 from J, leaving 24 bases between them. The germline V gene has CDR1 SGHVS and CDR2 FQNEAQ. This CDR3 comprises 19 residues. The DNA of the CDR3 is TGTGCCAGCAGCTTAGGGAGGGCCCTCGGTGGATTTGTCGCCGGGGAGCTGTTTTTT. Its translation is CASSLGRALGGFVAGELFF.

A few counts support this clone. The chain has TRBV28 and TRBJ2-1, with 8 bases that match TRBD2. CDR1 is MDHEN, CDR2 SYDVKM, per germline. CDR3 length equals 18 residues. Germline trimming cut 6 bases from V and 0 bases from J; bases unmatched to any gene: 13. CDR3 region: CASSSPSSGGSSYNEQFF. Here the CDR3 DNA reads TGTGCCAGCAGCTCCCCCTCGTCGGGAGGGAGCTCCTACAATGAGCAGTTCTTC.

This chain joins TRBV12-5 and TRBJ2-1; D is possibly TRBD2 (6 bases). This CDR3 has 16 residues. Germline CDR1 LGHNT, CDR2 FRNRAP. V lost 0 bases to trimming and J lost 7 bases, with 16 bases between them. CDR3 protein: CASGLVLGVGGNEQFF. The CDR3 nucleotides read TGTGCTAGTGGTTTGGTACTTGGAGTGGGGGGAAATGAGCAGTTCTTC.

The genes are TRBV28 and TRBJ2-1; tentatively, D is TRBD2 (5 bases). Germline CDR1 and CDR2: MDHEN and SYDVKM. V was cut by 5 bases and J by 9 bases, with 17 bases left in between. The CDR3 consists of 14 residues. DNA of the CDR3: TGTGCCAGCAGTCTCGGACTGACTCGGGGTGAGCAGTTCTTC. The encoded protein is CASSLGLTRGEQFF.

V gene TRBV7-9 combines with J gene TRBJ2-7, with 9 nucleotides matching TRBD1. The CDR3 consists of 14 residues. The trim removed 5 bases at V and 3 bases at J, leaving 5 bases unmatched. The germline V gene encodes CDR1 SEHNR and CDR2 FQNEAQ (reference sequence). CDR3 sequence: CASSPGQGNYEQYF. CDR3 bases: TGTGCCAGCAGCCCGGGACAGGGAAACTACGAGCAGTACTTC.

The genes are TRBV12-3 or TRBV12-4 and TRBJ2-1, with unresolved D. V was clipped by 8 bases and J by 13 bases, with 6 bases between them. This CDR3 contains 8 residues. CDR3 DNA: TGTGCCAGCGGCCCACAGTTCTTC. Translating it yields CASGPQFF.

The rearrangement joins TRBV5-5 to TRBJ1-2, with D possibly matching TRBD1 (5 bases). The CDR3 is 15 residues long. Germline V gene sequence: CDR1 SGHKS, CDR2 YYEKEE (reference sequence). V was clipped by 4 bases and J by 1 base, with 14 bases between them. The CDR3 bases are TGTGCCAGCAGCCGACCGACAGCACTTAACTATGGCTACACCTTC. It codes for CASSRPTALNYGYTF.

This chain links TRBV27 with TRBJ1-6, with D perhaps matching TRBD1 (5 bases). Trimming stripped 6 bases from V and 0 bases from J, with 24 bases between. The CDR3 consists of 20 residues. CDR1 and CDR2 from the germline V gene are MNHEY and SMNVEV (reference sequence). Here the CDR3 DNA reads TGTGCCAGCAGCCCCAGGGCTATGGGTCTAACCTCCTCCTATAATTCACCCCTCCACTTT. Translation gives CASSPRAMGLTSSYNSPLHF.